This T cell receptor (beta chain) was captured by sequencing in a study of PD-1 blockade in classical Hodgkin lymphoma (TCRdb year 2020). As for the study more broadly: Nivolumab dosing was 3 mg/kg intravenously every 2 weeks, continuing until either disease progression or unacceptable toxicity. A peripheral blood immune signature of response to PD-1 blockade in classical Hodgkin lymphoma was defined using TCR beta sequencing and CyTOF. What the research found in general, with its limitations: Newly diagnosed patients were reported to have lower baseline TCR diversity than healthy donors, and relapsed/refractory patients were reported to have lower baseline TCR diversity still. The study covered only a single clinical trial cohort, and the causes of the repertoire differences, possibly disease activity or prior therapy, were still not defined. Among trial patients, those achieving complete response had baseline diversity similar to that of newly diagnosed patients, while diversity was significantly lower in partial responders and progressors. By C4D1, a significant rise was seen in CD4+ TCR diversity but not in CD8+ TCR diversity (p=0.0027 vs p=0.16), and the rise was most apparent among complete responders (p=0.02). Diversity was lower in patients who began nivolumab less than 1 year after ASCT, so these patients were left out of later analyses to avoid confounding by immune reconstitution.

The time point label, read with the paper, signifies: cycle 4 day 1 (C4D1), after more than 5 weeks of nivolumab. Relapse after autologous stem cell transplantation had occurred in all trial patients, and cohorts A, B and C were distinguished by prior brentuximab vedotin exposure. The trial cohort included 55 to 65 patients with relapsed/refractory classical Hodgkin lymphoma, and each patient had a best overall response of complete response, partial response or progressive disease. Single-agent nivolumab was administered to trial patients in the multi-cohort phase II CheckMate 205 trial. Best overall response was determined by an independent review committee according to the 2007 International Working Group response criteria. Trial PBMCs were obtained immediately prior to nivolumab initiation (C1D1) and on therapy at cycle 2 day 1 and cycle 4 day 1. After peripheral blood was drawn into 8 mL Vacutainer Cell Preparation Tubes, PBMCs were isolated by centrifugation and then cryopreserved.

The Qiagen DNeasy kit was used to extract genomic DNA from unsorted PBMCs and from the negatively selected CD4+ and CD8+ fractions. Using primers that anneal to V and J segments, immunoSEQ multiplex PCR amplified the TCR beta CDR3 regions. A synthetic immune receptor repertoire was used to minimize amplification bias, and remaining bias was computationally removed after sequencing. The paper's processing steps were these. Repertoire diversity was quantified as the Shannon entropy index using custom Python scripts. Unsorted, CD4+ and CD8+ repertoires were analyzed separately, except in combined analyses where CD4+ and CD8+ sequences were merged in silico. A clone counted as expanded when the clone's frequency after treatment rose at least 2-fold relative to C1D1, and clones undetected at baseline were given a pseudocount of 0.5. Singleton clones were defined as clones with 0 or 1 copy at C1D1, and non-singleton clones were defined as clones with 2 or more copies. Clones expanded in unsorted samples were assigned a CD4+, CD8+ or unknown annotation through matching of protein sequences in sorted samples from the same patient. Wilcoxon tests on paired samples were used to test changes in diversity from C1D1 to C4D1. The table was pulled from immuneACCESS by TCRdb, which kept in-frame rearrangements only. Such tables lose some clones; where checked, under half of the loss comes from unresolved V genes, and the rest has no known cause. That table supplies the V and J calls and clone size; D and trimming were determined from the DNA. Present in this sample are some 90,000 clones, nearly 85% of which were seen just once. The ten largest clones add up to over 15% of the sample.

Comment on this clone: Its antigen remains unidentified. Per-base qualities were not stored, and no clone one base away is much larger.

From cysteine to phenylalanine, the CDR3 is 13 amino acids long. The only DNA kept is the CDR3, 39 bases in frame from the first base. Per the germline V gene, MNHEY is the CDR1 and SVGAGI is the CDR2. Germline trimming: 8 bases from V, 1 base from J; junction bases outside gene matches: 1. The clonotype was recovered from a human donor with classical Hodgkin lymphoma. Sample: peripheral blood mononuclear cells (PBMCs), taken before the fourth cycle of nivolumab. Recombination linked TRBV6-5 to TRBJ2-1; 8 central bases correspond to TRBD1. The base sequence is TGTGCCAGCGGACAGGGTTCCTACAATGAGCAGTTCTTC. Its translation reads: CASGQGSYNEQFF.